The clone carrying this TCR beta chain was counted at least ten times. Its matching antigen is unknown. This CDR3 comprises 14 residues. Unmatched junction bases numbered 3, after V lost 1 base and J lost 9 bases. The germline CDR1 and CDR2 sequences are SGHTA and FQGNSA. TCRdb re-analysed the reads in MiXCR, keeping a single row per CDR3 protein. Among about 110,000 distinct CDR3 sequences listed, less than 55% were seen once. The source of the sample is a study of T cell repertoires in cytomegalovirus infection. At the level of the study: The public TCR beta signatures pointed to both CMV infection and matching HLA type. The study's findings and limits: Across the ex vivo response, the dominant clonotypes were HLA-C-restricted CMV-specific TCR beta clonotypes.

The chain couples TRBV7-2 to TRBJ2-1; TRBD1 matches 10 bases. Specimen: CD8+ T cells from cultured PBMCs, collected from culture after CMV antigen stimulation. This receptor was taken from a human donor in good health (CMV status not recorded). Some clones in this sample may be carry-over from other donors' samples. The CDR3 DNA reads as TGTGCCAGCAGCTTAGGGACAGGGGGTAGTGAGCAGTTCTTC. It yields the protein CASSLGTGGSEQFF. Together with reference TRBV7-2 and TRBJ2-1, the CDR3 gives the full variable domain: GAGVSQSPSNKVTEKGKDVELRCDPISGHTALYWYRQSLGQGLEFLIYFQGNSAPDKSGLPSDRFSAERTGGSVSTLTIQRTQQEDSAVYLCASSLGTGGSEQFFGPGTRLTVL.